The clone carrying this T cell receptor beta chain was counted a few times. Its cognate antigen is unknown. The ends were cut back, 3 bases at V and 7 bases at J, with 12 bases in the middle. Germline V gene lookup returns CDR1 SGDLS and CDR2 YYNGEE. This CDR3 contains 13 residues. cDNA carried unique molecular identifiers, and a universal primer site was added by template switching. TCRdb recomputed calls from the 5' RACE reads with MiXCR, one row per CDR3 protein. The sample includes 1.5 million to 2 million distinct CDR3 sequences, roughly a third of them seen just once. These data belong to a study of identical twins. Whole-study findings and limits: Insertions ran lower in abundant cord blood beta clonotypes, though not in memory repertoires. Researchers reported weaker excess twin sharing in beta out-of-frame sequences. It was possible that invariant MAIT and iNKT cells partly confounded the zero-insertion analyses.

This receptor was identified in a newborn girl in good health. The rearrangement uses TRBV9 and TRBJ2-3; no clear D. Input material: cord blood. DNA for the CDR3: TGTGCCAGCAGCGGCCCCTTAGGAAATACGCAGTATTTT. Residues: CASSGPLGNTQYF. The full variable domain, in which reference TRBV9 and TRBJ2-3 provide the parts outside the CDR3, is DSGVTQTPKHLITATGQRVTLRCSPRSGDLSVYWYQQSLDQGLQFLIQYYNGEERAKGNILERFSAQQFPDLHSELNLSSLELGDSALYFCASSGPLGNTQYFGPGTRLTVL.